Listed below are T cell receptor beta chains from one sample, sequenced in a study of control samples from healthy donors and cancer patients. Sequenced by immunoSEQ multiplex PCR; TCRdb stores in-frame clones only, minus some. Counted here are about 44,000 clones, around 87% occurring once; the ten biggest clones make up 9.5% to 13%. Sequenced input: PBMCs. The origin of the receptors is a woman aged 60-70 years with lung cancer. Each CDR3 is given with its conserved first and last residue. A D gene is named only where the DNA matches it firmly. Size values are once, few and many counts, or a class for expanded clones, and some rows have none.

j_gene: TRBJ2-7; d_gene: TRBD1; v_gene: TRBV5-4; abundance: -; CDR3nt: TGTGCCAGCAGCTCACCTACGACAGGGGGCCGCGAGCAGTACTTC; CDR3aa: CASSSPTTGGREQYF
j_gene: TRBJ2-3; d_gene: -; v_gene: TRBV7-3; abundance: -; CDR3nt: TGTGCCAGCAGCTTAATGGGAGGAGGCACAGATACGCAGTATTTT; CDR3aa: CASSLMGGGTDTQYF
j_gene: TRBJ2-2; d_gene: TRBD2; v_gene: TRBV27; abundance: -; CDR3nt: TGTGCCAGCGCGGGAGCGGGGGGGGAGCTGTTTTTT; CDR3aa: CASAGAGGELFF
j_gene: TRBJ1-4; d_gene: -; v_gene: TRBV9; abundance: -; CDR3nt: TGTGCCAGCAGCCCACACAAGGCAACTAATGAAAAACTGTTTTTT; CDR3aa: CASSPHKATNEKLFF
j_gene: TRBJ1-2; d_gene: -; v_gene: TRBV5-1; abundance: -; CDR3nt: TGCGCCAGCAGTTCCCAGAGGGTATCAGAAGTCTATGGCTACACCTTC; CDR3aa: CASSSQRVSEVYGYTF
j_gene: TRBJ2-7; d_gene: TRBD2; v_gene: TRBV5-1; abundance: -; CDR3nt: TGCGCCAGCAGCTTAAGCGGGAGTCTGTACGAGCAGTACTTC; CDR3aa: CASSLSGSLYEQYF
j_gene: TRBJ2-2; d_gene: -; v_gene: TRBV7-3; abundance: -; CDR3nt: TGTGCCAGCAGCCCCGCGGACAGAAACACCGGGGAGCTGTTTTTT; CDR3aa: CASSPADRNTGELFF
j_gene: TRBJ2-2; d_gene: TRBD2; v_gene: TRBV12-5; abundance: -; CDR3nt: TGTGCTAGTGGTTTGCGACTAGCGGGGGACACCGGGGAGCTGTTTTTT; CDR3aa: CASGLRLAGDTGELFF
j_gene: TRBJ2-7; d_gene: TRBD2; v_gene: TRBV28; abundance: -; CDR3nt: TGTGCCAGCAGTTCCCGGTCCGGGACTAGCGCCTACGAGCAGTACTTC; CDR3aa: CASSSRSGTSAYEQYF
j_gene: TRBJ1-5; d_gene: -; v_gene: TRBV19; abundance: -; CDR3nt: TGTGCCAGTAGTATAGATATGTTCGTCGCAAGCAATCAGCCCCAGCATTTT; CDR3aa: CASSIDMFVASNQPQHF
j_gene: TRBJ2-1; d_gene: -; v_gene: TRBV2; abundance: few; CDR3nt: TGTGCCAGCAGTTATGCGGGACAGAATGAGCAGTTCTTC; CDR3aa: CASSYAGQNEQFF
j_gene: TRBJ2-5; d_gene: TRBD1; v_gene: TRBV2; abundance: -; CDR3nt: TGTGCCAGCAGGACAGGGGCGGGAGAGACCCAGTACTTC; CDR3aa: CASRTGAGETQYF
j_gene: TRBJ1-2; d_gene: -; v_gene: TRBV27; abundance: -; CDR3nt: TGTGCCAGCAGTTTATCCCCAGGGCCATCAAGGGGCTACACCTTC; CDR3aa: CASSLSPGPSRGYTF
j_gene: TRBJ2-3; d_gene: TRBD2; v_gene: TRBV5-1; abundance: -; CDR3nt: TGCGCCAGCAGTTTGAGGTCGGGAGGGCCGGGAGATACGCAGTATTTT; CDR3aa: CASSLRSGGPGDTQYF
j_gene: TRBJ2-7; d_gene: TRBD2; v_gene: TRBV7-9; abundance: few; CDR3nt: TGTGCCAGCAGCCTGACTAGCGGGAGCTACGAGCAGTACTTC; CDR3aa: CASSLTSGSYEQYF
j_gene: TRBJ2-2; d_gene: -; v_gene: TRBV7-6; abundance: once; CDR3nt: TGTGCCAGCAGCTTAGCCGGGGAGCTGTTTTTT; CDR3aa: CASSLAGELFF
j_gene: TRBJ2-7; d_gene: -; v_gene: TRBV7-9; abundance: -; CDR3nt: TGTGCCAGCAGCTTAGGTGAAGCCCGCTACGAGCAGTACTTC; CDR3aa: CASSLGEARYEQYF
j_gene: TRBJ2-1; d_gene: TRBD2; v_gene: TRBV5-1; abundance: -; CDR3nt: TGCGCCAGCACCTTCGGGCGGGAGGAGAAAGCCTACAATGAGCAGTTCTTC; CDR3aa: CASTFGREEKAYNEQFF
j_gene: TRBJ2-1; d_gene: -; v_gene: TRBV6-5; abundance: -; CDR3nt: TGTGCCAGCAGTTACTCAGGGCTTAGCTCCTACAATGAGCAGTTCTTC; CDR3aa: CASSYSGLSSYNEQFF
j_gene: TRBJ2-5; d_gene: -; v_gene: TRBV27; abundance: -; CDR3nt: TGTGCCAGCAGTTCCGTCCAAGGGGAGACCCAGTACTTC; CDR3aa: CASSSVQGETQYF
j_gene: TRBJ1-1; d_gene: -; v_gene: TRBV29-1; abundance: -; CDR3nt: TGCAGCCCCTACGGGGGGCTCAGCACTGAAGCTTTCTTT; CDR3aa: CSPYGGLSTEAFF
j_gene: TRBJ1-1; d_gene: -; v_gene: TRBV12-3/TRBV12-4; abundance: -; CDR3nt: TGTGCCAGCAGAGACAGGAACACTGAAGCTTTCTTT; CDR3aa: CASRDRNTEAFF
j_gene: TRBJ2-5; d_gene: TRBD2; v_gene: TRBV9; abundance: -; CDR3nt: TGTGCCAGCAGCGTCACTAGCGAGACACAAGAGACCCAGTACTTC; CDR3aa: CASSVTSETQETQYF
j_gene: TRBJ2-7; d_gene: -; v_gene: TRBV12-3/TRBV12-4; abundance: -; CDR3nt: TGTGCCAGCAGTTTTGACAGTCCCTACGAGCAGTACTTC; CDR3aa: CASSFDSPYEQYF
j_gene: TRBJ2-4; d_gene: -; v_gene: TRBV14; abundance: -; CDR3nt: TGTGCCAGCAGCCAAGGTGTCGGGAGCGCCAAAAACATTCAGTACTTC; CDR3aa: CASSQGVGSAKNIQYF
j_gene: TRBJ1-3; d_gene: -; v_gene: TRBV28; abundance: -; CDR3nt: TGTGCCAGCAGGAGTTCTGGAAACACCATATATTTT; CDR3aa: CASRSSGNTIYF
j_gene: TRBJ1-2; d_gene: TRBD1; v_gene: TRBV7-9; abundance: -; CDR3nt: TGTGCCAGCACCCCAGGGGGCCTCCGGACCAACTATGGCTACACCTTC; CDR3aa: CASTPGGLRTNYGYTF
j_gene: TRBJ2-1; d_gene: TRBD2; v_gene: TRBV4-1; abundance: -; CDR3nt: TGCGCCAGCAGCCAGACCAGGGCTAGCGGCAGACACAATGAGCAGTTCTTC; CDR3aa: CASSQTRASGRHNEQFF
j_gene: TRBJ1-2; d_gene: -; v_gene: TRBV11-1; abundance: -; CDR3nt: TGTGCCAGCAGTCCTTTGGCGGGCTATGGCTACACCTTC; CDR3aa: CASSPLAGYGYTF
j_gene: TRBJ1-1; d_gene: -; v_gene: TRBV5-1; abundance: -; CDR3nt: TGCGCCAGCAGCCCGTCGGGGGCTCGGGGAAACACTGAAGCTTTCTTT; CDR3aa: CASSPSGARGNTEAFF
j_gene: TRBJ2-7; d_gene: TRBD2; v_gene: TRBV27; abundance: -; CDR3nt: TGTGCCAGCAGTTTGCTTACTAGCGGTGGATCCTACGAGCAGTACTTC; CDR3aa: CASSLLTSGGSYEQYF
j_gene: TRBJ2-7; d_gene: -; v_gene: TRBV20-1; abundance: once; CDR3nt: TGCAGTGCTAGAGATGAAGGGAAGCAGTACTTC; CDR3aa: CSARDEGKQYF
j_gene: TRBJ2-7; d_gene: TRBD1; v_gene: TRBV18; abundance: -; CDR3nt: TGTGCCAGCTCACCATCGACAGGGGACGAGCAGTACTTC; CDR3aa: CASSPSTGDEQYF
j_gene: TRBJ1-1; d_gene: -; v_gene: TRBV7-3; abundance: -; CDR3nt: TGTGCCAGCAGCTTAATTCGAATGAACACTGAAGCTTTCTTT; CDR3aa: CASSLIRMNTEAFF
j_gene: TRBJ2-3; d_gene: -; v_gene: TRBV6-5; abundance: -; CDR3nt: TGTGCCAGCAGTTATTCTCAGAGCGCGGATACGCAGTATTTT; CDR3aa: CASSYSQSADTQYF
j_gene: TRBJ2-7; d_gene: -; v_gene: TRBV6-2/TRBV6-3; abundance: -; CDR3nt: TGTGCCAGCACCCCAGGGTGGGGCACCTACGAGCAGTACTTC; CDR3aa: CASTPGWGTYEQYF
j_gene: TRBJ2-3; d_gene: TRBD1; v_gene: TRBV2; abundance: -; CDR3nt: TGTGCCAGCAGTGACGGATCAGGGGGCGGAGATACGCAGTATTTT; CDR3aa: CASSDGSGGGDTQYF
j_gene: TRBJ1-1; d_gene: -; v_gene: TRBV3-1/TRBV3-2; abundance: -; CDR3nt: TGTGCCAGCAGCCATGGGGGGGCAGGATCTGAAGCTTTCTTT; CDR3aa: CASSHGGAGSEAFF
j_gene: TRBJ2-7; d_gene: -; v_gene: TRBV12-5; abundance: once; CDR3nt: TGTGCTAGTGGTTTGGTACTCGGCAGGCAAGGGGCCGAGCAGTACTTC; CDR3aa: CASGLVLGRQGAEQYF
j_gene: TRBJ1-3; d_gene: TRBD1; v_gene: TRBV18; abundance: -; CDR3nt: TGTGCCAGCACCCGGGACAGGGGTCCCCCGAACCATTTT; CDR3aa: CASTRDRGPPNHF
j_gene: TRBJ2-3; d_gene: TRBD2; v_gene: TRBV10-1; abundance: -; CDR3nt: TGCGCCAGTGTTGGCGGGAGGGACGGAGATACGCAGTATTTT; CDR3aa: CASVGGRDGDTQYF
j_gene: TRBJ2-1; d_gene: -; v_gene: TRBV15; abundance: few; CDR3nt: TGTGCCACCAGCAGAGAGAACAGCAATATTGAGCAGTTCTTC; CDR3aa: CATSRENSNIEQFF
j_gene: TRBJ2-7; d_gene: -; v_gene: TRBV11-2; abundance: once; CDR3nt: TGTGCCAGCAGCTTAGTAAATCCCCGCGAGCAGTACTTC; CDR3aa: CASSLVNPREQYF
j_gene: TRBJ2-3; d_gene: -; v_gene: TRBV10-3; abundance: -; CDR3nt: TGTGCCATCAAAGGAGCGTTCAGCACAGATACGCAGTATTTT; CDR3aa: CAIKGAFSTDTQYF
j_gene: TRBJ2-5; d_gene: -; v_gene: TRBV11-3; abundance: once; CDR3nt: TGTGCCAGCAGCTTAGATGCGCAGTACCAGTACTTC; CDR3aa: CASSLDAQYQYF
j_gene: TRBJ2-7; d_gene: -; v_gene: TRBV19; abundance: -; CDR3nt: TGTGTTACGCGGGGGCCGGGCTACGAGCAGTACTTC; CDR3aa: CVTRGPGYEQYF
j_gene: TRBJ2-1; d_gene: TRBD2; v_gene: TRBV7-9; abundance: once; CDR3nt: TGTGCCAGCAGCGCCGGGACTAGCGGGACCAATGAGCAGTTCTTC; CDR3aa: CASSAGTSGTNEQFF
j_gene: TRBJ2-6; d_gene: -; v_gene: TRBV6-1; abundance: -; CDR3nt: TGTGCCAGCAGTGAGTTTGAGGTGGGGGCCAACGTCCTGACTTTC; CDR3aa: CASSEFEVGANVLTF
j_gene: TRBJ2-7; d_gene: -; v_gene: TRBV24-1; abundance: -; CDR3nt: TGTGCCACCAGTGTGGGGACCGCGAATTCACACGAGCAGTACTTC; CDR3aa: CATSVGTANSHEQYF
j_gene: TRBJ2-2; d_gene: -; v_gene: TRBV7-9; abundance: -; CDR3nt: TGTGCCAGCAGCCCCGGGGCCGGGGAGCTGTTTTTT; CDR3aa: CASSPGAGELFF